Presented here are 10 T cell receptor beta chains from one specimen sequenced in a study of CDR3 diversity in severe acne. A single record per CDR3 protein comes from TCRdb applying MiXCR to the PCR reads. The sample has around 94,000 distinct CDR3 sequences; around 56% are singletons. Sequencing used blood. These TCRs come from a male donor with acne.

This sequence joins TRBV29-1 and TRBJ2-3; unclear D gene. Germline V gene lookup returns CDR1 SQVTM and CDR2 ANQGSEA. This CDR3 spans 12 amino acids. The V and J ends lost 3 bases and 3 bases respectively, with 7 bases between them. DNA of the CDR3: TGCAGCGTTGAGGGCCTTACAGATACGCAGTATTTT. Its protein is CSVEGLTDTQYF.

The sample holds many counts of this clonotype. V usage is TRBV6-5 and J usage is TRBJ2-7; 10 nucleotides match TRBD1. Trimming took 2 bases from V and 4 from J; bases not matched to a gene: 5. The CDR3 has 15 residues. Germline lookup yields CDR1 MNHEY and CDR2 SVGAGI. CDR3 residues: CASSYRDRGLYEQYF. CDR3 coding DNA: TGTGCCAGCAGTTACAGGGACAGGGGATTATACGAGCAGTACTTC.

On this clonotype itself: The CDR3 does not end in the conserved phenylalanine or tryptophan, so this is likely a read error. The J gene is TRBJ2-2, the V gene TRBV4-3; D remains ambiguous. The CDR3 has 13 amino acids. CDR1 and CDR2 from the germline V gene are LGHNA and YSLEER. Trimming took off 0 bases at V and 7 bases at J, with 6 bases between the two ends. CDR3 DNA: TGCGCCAGCAGCCAAGATGGCTACGGGGAGCTGTTTTCT. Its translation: CASSQDGYGELFS.

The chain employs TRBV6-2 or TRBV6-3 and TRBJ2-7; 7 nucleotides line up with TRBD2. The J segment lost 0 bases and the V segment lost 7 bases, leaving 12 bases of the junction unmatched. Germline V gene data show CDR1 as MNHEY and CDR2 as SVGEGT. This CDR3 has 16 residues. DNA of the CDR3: TGTGCCAGCACCGACACCGGGGACTACGGCTCCTACGAGCAGTACTTC. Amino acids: CASTDTGDYGSYEQYF.

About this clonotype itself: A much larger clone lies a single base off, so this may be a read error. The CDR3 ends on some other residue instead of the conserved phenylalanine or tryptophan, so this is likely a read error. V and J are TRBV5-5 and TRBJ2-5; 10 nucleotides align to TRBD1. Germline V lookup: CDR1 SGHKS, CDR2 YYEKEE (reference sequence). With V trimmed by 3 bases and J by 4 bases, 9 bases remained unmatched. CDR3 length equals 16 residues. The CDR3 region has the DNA TGTGCCAGCAGCTCGACAGGGGGCAATGGATTAGAGACCCAGTACATC. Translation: CASSSTGGNGLETQYI.

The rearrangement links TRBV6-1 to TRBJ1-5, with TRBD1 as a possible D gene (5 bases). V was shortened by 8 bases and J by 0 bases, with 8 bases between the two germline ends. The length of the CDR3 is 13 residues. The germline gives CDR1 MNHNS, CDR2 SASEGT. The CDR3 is CASVQASNQPQHF. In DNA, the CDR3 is TGTGCCAGCGTACAGGCTAGCAATCAGCCCCAGCATTTT.

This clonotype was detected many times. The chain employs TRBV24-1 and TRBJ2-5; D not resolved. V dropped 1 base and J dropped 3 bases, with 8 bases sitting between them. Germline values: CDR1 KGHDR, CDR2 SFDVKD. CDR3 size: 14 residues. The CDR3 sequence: CATSDLVSEETQYF. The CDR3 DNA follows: TGTGCCACCAGTGATTTAGTCAGCGAAGAGACCCAGTACTTC.

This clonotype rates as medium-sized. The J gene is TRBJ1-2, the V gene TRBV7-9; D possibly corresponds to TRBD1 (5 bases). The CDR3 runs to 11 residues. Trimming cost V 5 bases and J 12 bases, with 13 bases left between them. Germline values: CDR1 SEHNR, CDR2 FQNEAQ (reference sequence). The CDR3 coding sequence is TGTGCCAGCAGCGCCGTCGGGGCCCACACCTTC. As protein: CASSAVGAHTF.

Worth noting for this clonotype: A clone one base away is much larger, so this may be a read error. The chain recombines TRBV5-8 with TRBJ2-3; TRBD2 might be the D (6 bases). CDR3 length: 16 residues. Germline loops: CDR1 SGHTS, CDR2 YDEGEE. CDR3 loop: CACSLAGGDAGDTQYF. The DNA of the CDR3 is TGTGCCTGCAGCTTGGCCGGAGGGGACGCTGGAGATACGCAGTATTTT.

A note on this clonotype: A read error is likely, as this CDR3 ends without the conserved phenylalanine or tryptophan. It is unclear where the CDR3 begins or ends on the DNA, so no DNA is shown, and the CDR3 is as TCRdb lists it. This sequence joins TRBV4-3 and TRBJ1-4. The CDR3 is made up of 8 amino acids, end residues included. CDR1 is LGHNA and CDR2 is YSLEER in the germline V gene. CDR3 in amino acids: CASSEMFS.